Sequencing of this T cell receptor (beta chain) was carried out in a study of response to subunit inactivated influenza vaccine. TCRdb analysed the RT-PCR reads with MiXCR anew, one entry per CDR3 protein. The sample lists about 800,000 distinct CDR3 sequences; over 20% were seen once. Germline assignment: CDR1 DFQATT and CDR2 SNEGSKA (reference sequence). The junction had 11 bases not matched to a gene; V was cut back by 5 bases and J by 5 bases. The CDR3 runs to 16 residues. Here the sequenced sample was PBMCs from blood, taken 4 to 6 days after vaccination. This clonotype was sampled from a man over 45 who received an inactivated influenza vaccine. The chain combines TRBV20-1 with TRBJ2-5; TRBD2 agrees at 13 bases. CDR3 nucleotides: TGCAGTGCTCAAAGGACTAGCGGGAGCTTCTGGGAGACCCAGTACTTC. This encodes CSAQRTSGSFWETQYF.